This TCR beta chain was obtained from a study of blood T cell repertoires in COVID-19. Notes on this clone: Other DNA sequences in the sample encode the same CDR3.

The CDR3 runs 15 residues. CDR1 is SGHRS, CDR2 YFSETQ, per germline. The V end was cut by 0 bases, the J end by 4 bases, with 8 bases between. Assay: immunoSEQ multiplex PCR; the TCRdb copy retains only in-frame clones and omits some. The repertoire includes approximately 260,000 clones, about 93% of them detected once, and around 2% sits in the top ten. Source material: PBMCs or T cells enriched from blood (not recorded which). The sequence came from a woman under 30 who had recovered from COVID-19. V and J are TRBV5-1 and TRBJ2-6; D is ambiguous. CDR3 DNA: TGCGCCAGCAGCTTGGACGGGTCCGGGGCCAACGTCCTGACTTTC. It encodes CASSLDGSGANVLTF.